Below, 3 T cell receptor beta chains from the same sample are listed, as sequenced in a study of blood T cell repertoires in COVID-19. Some clones are missing from TCRdb's copy, which holds only in-frame ones; the method was immunoSEQ multiplex PCR. The repertoire includes 110,000 or so clones, around four fifths of them detected once, and approximately 20% sits in the top ten. The sequenced sample was peripheral blood. All receptors derive from an older woman with acute or convalescent COVID-19.

The chain employs TRBV5-1 and TRBJ1-1; 7 bases match TRBD1. The germline gives CDR1 SGHRS, CDR2 YFSETQ. The CDR3 extends over 15 amino acids. Trimming removed 1 base from V and 6 bases from J; junction bases left unmatched: 9. CDR3 loop: CASSLSGQGVAEAFF. The CDR3 DNA reads TGCGCCAGCAGCTTGTCGGGCCAGGGGGTTGCTGAAGCTTTCTTT.

The V and J genes are TRBV29-1 and TRBJ1-2; 8 positions match TRBD1. This CDR3 spans 15 amino acids. The germline V gene encodes CDR1 SQVTM and CDR2 ANQGSEA. The V and J ends lost 6 bases and 6 bases, in that order; junction bases with no gene match: 15. DNA for the CDR3: TGCAGCGTCAACCCGCGGGGCAGGGGGCTGGATGGCTACACCTTC. Translated: CSVNPRGRGLDGYTF.

This clone was recorded a few times. Distinct nucleotide sequences in the sample also encode this CDR3. This chain links TRBV11-2 with TRBJ1-5; perhaps TRBD1 as D (5 bases). Trimming took 2 bases from V and 3 from J, leaving 8 bases between them. The CDR3 has 14 amino acids. Germline CDR1 is SGHAT and CDR2 is FQNNGV. The CDR3 coding sequence is TGTGCCAGCAGCTTATCGGGGGACAATCAGCCCCAGCATTTT. It specifies CASSLSGDNQPQHF.